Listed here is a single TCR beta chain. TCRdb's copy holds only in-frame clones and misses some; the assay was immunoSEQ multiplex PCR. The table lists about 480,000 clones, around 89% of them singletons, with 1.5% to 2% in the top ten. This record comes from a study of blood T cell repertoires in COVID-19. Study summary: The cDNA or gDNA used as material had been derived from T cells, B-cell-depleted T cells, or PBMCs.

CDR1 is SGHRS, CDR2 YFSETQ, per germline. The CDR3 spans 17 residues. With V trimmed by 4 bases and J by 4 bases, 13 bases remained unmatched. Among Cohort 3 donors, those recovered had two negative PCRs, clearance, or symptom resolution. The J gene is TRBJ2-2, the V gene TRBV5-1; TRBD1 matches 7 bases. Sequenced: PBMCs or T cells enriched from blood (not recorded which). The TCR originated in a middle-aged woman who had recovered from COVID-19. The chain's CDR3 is CASSKSGTVGSTGELFF. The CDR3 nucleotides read TGCGCCAGCAGCAAGTCCGGGACAGTAGGTTCCACCGGGGAGCTGTTTTTT. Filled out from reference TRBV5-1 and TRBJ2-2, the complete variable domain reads KAGVTQTPRYLIKTRGQQVTLSCSPISGHRSVSWYQQTPGQGLQFLFEYFSETQRNKGNFPGRFSGRQFSNSRSEMNVSTLELGDSALYLCASSKSGTVGSTGELFFGEGSRLTVL.